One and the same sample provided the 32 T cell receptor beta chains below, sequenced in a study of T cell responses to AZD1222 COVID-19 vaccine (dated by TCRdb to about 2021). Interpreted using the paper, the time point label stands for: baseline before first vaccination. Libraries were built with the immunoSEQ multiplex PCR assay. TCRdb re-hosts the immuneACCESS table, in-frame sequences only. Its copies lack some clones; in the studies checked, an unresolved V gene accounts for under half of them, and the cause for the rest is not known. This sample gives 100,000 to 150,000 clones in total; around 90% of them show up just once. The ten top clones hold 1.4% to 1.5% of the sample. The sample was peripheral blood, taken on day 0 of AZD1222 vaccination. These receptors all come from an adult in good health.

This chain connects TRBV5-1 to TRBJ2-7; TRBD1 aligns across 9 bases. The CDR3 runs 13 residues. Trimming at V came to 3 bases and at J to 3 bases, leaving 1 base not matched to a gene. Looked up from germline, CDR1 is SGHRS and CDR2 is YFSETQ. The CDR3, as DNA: TGCGCCAGCAGCTGGGGACAGGGCTACGAGCAGTACTTC. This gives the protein CASSWGQGYEQYF. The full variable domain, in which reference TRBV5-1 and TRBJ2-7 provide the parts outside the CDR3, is KAGVTQTPRYLIKTRGQQVTLSCSPISGHRSVSWYQQTPGQGLQFLFEYFSETQRNKGNFPGRFSGRQFSNSRSEMNVSTLELGDSALYLCASSWGQGYEQYFGPGTRLTVT.

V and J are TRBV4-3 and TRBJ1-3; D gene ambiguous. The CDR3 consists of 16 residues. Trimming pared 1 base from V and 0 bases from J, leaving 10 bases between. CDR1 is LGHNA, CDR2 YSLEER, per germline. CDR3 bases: TGCGCCAGCAGCCAAGGACCTCTTTACTCTGGAAACACCATATATTTT. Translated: CASSQGPLYSGNTIYF.

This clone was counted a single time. The CDR3 spells CASSKGQGKTEAFF. CDR3 nucleotide sequence: TGTGCCAGCAGTAAGGGACAGGGGAAAACTGAAGCTTTCTTT. V gene TRBV6-5 combines with J gene TRBJ1-1; 10 bases line up with TRBD1. Germline loops: CDR1 MNHEY, CDR2 SVGAGI. The ends lost 5 bases at V and 5 bases at J; junction bases unmatched: 5. This CDR3 has 14 amino acids.

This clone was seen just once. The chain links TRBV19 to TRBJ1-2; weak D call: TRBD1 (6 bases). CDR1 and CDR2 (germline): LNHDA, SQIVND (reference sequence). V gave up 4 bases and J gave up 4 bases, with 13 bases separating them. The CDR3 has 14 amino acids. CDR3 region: CASSTTGTFYGYTF. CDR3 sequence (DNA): TGTGCCAGTAGTACCACAGGGACGTTCTATGGCTACACCTTC.

The CDR3 is CASSLRGPGTEAFF. The CDR3 DNA reads as TGTGCCAGCAGTTTAAGAGGGCCTGGGACTGAAGCTTTCTTT. V and J are TRBV28 and TRBJ1-1, with D unclear. Between the trimmed V and J ends, which lost 2 bases and 5 bases, there was a span of 12 bases. Germline CDR1 MDHEN, CDR2 SYDVKM. CDR3 length: 14 amino acids.

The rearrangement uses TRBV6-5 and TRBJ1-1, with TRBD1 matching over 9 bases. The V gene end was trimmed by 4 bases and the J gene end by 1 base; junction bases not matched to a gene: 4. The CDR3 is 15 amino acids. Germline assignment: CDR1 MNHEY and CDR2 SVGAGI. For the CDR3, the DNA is TGTGCCAGCAGTTGGACAGGGGCGACGAACACTGAAGCTTTCTTT. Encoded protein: CASSWTGATNTEAFF.

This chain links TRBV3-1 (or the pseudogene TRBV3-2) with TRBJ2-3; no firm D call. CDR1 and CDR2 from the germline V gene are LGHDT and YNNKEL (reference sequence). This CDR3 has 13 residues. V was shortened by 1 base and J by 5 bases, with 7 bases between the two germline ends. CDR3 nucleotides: TGTGCCAGCAGCCAAGGAGGTATAGATACGCAGTATTTT. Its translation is CASSQGGIDTQYF.

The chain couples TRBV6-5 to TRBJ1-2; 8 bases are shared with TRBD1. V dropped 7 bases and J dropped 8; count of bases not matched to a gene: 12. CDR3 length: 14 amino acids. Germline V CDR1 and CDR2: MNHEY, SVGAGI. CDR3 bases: TGTGCCAGCACCCTGATACAGGGGGGATTAGGCTACACCTTC. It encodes CASTLIQGGLGYTF.

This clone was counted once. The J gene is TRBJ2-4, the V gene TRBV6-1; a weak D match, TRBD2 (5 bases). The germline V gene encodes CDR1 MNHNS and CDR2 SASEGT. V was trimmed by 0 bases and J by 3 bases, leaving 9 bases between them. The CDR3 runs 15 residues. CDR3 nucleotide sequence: TGTGCCAGCAGTGAAGCATCCGGGAACAAAAACATTCAGTACTTC. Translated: CASSEASGNKNIQYF.

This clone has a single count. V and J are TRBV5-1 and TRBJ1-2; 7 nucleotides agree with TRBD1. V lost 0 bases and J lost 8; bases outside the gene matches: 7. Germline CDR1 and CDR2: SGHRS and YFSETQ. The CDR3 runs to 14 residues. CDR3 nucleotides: TGCGCCAGCAGCTTGGTCACAGGGGAAGGCGGCTACACCTTC. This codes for CASSLVTGEGGYTF.

The CDR3: CASSVVAGGSYNEQFF. The CDR3 DNA reads as TGTGCCAGCAGCGTAGTGGCAGGGGGCTCGTACAATGAGCAGTTCTTC. The chain couples TRBV9 to TRBJ2-1, with 8 bases identical to TRBD1. The CDR3 has 16 amino acids. With V trimmed by 0 bases and J by 4 bases, 6 bases remained unmatched. Germline loops: CDR1 SGDLS, CDR2 YYNGEE.

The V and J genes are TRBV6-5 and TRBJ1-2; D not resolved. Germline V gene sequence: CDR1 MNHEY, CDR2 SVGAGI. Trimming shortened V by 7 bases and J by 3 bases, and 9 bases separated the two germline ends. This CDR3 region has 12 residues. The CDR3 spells CASMGLYYGYTF. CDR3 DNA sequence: TGTGCCAGCATGGGTTTATACTATGGCTACACCTTC.

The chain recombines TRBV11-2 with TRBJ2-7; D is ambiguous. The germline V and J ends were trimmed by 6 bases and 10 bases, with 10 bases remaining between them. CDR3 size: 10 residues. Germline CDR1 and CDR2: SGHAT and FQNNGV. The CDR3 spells CASSSKVQYF. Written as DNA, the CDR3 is TGTGCCAGCAGTAGTAAGGTCCAGTACTTC. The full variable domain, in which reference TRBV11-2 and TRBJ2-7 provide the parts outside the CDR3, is EAGVAQSPRYKIIEKRQSVAFWCNPISGHATLYWYQQILGQGPKLLIQFQNNGVVDDSQLPKDRFSAERLKGVDSTLKIQPAKLEDSAVYLCASSSKVQYFGPGTRLTVT.

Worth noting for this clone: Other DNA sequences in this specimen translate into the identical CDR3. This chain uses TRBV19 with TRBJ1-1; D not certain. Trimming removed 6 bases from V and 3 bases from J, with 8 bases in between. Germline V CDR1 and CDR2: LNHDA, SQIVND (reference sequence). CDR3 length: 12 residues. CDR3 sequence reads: CASSLLYTEAFF. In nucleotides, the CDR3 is TGTGCCAGTAGCTTATTATACACTGAAGCTTTCTTT.

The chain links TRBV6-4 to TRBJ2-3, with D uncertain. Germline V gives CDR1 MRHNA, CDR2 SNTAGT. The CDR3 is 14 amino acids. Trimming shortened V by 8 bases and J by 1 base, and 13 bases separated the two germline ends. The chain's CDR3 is CASPTATGTDTQYF. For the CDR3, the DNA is TGTGCCAGCCCAACCGCTACTGGCACAGATACGCAGTATTTT.

The CDR3 nucleotides read TGTGCCAGCAGTTCCAGAGTTAGGGACTCTGGAAACACCATATATTTT. It translates to CASSSRVRDSGNTIYF. This rearrangement joins TRBV6-5 to TRBJ1-3; no clear D gene. Germline V gives CDR1 MNHEY, CDR2 SVGAGI. The V end lost 4 bases, the J end lost 0 bases, and 13 bases lay between the germline ends. CDR3 length: 16 amino acids.

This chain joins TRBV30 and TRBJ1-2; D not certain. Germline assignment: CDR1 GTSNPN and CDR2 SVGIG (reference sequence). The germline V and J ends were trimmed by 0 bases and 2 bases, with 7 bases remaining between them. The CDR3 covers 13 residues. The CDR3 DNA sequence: TGTGCCTGGAGTGTACACGGGAACTATGGCTACACCTTC. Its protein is CAWSVHGNYGYTF.

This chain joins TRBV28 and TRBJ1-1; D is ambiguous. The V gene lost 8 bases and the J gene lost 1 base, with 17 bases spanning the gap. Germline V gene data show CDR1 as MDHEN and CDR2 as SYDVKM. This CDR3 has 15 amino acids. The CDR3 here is CASGDPGLENTEAFF. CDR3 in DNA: TGTGCCAGCGGAGATCCCGGGTTAGAGAACACTGAAGCTTTCTTT. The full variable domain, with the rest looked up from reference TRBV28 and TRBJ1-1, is DVKVTQSSRYLVKRTGEKVFLECVQDMDHENMFWYRQDPGLGLRLIYFSYDVKMKEKGDIPEGYSVSREKKERFSLILESASTNQTSMYLCASGDPGLENTEAFFGQGTRLTVV.

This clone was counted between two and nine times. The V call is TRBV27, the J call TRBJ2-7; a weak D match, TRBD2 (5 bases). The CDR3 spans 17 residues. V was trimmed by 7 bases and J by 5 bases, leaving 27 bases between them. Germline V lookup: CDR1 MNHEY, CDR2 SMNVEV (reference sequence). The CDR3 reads CASKERKRPNRPNEQYF. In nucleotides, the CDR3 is TGTGCCAGCAAGGAGAGGAAGCGGCCTAACCGCCCCAACGAGCAGTACTTC.

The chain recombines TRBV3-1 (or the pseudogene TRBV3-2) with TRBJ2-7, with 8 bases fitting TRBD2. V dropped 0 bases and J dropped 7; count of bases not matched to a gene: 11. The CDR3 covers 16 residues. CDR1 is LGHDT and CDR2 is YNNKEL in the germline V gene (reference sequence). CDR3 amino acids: CASSQDLGGGLSEQYF. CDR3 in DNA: TGTGCCAGCAGCCAAGATCTCGGGGGGGGCCTTTCGGAGCAGTACTTC.

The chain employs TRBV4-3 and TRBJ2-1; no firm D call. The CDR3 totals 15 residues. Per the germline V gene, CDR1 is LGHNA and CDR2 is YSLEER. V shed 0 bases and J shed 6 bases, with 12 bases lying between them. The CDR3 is CASSQEFRGGNEQFF. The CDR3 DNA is TGCGCCAGCAGCCAAGAGTTCCGTGGCGGCAATGAGCAGTTCTTC.

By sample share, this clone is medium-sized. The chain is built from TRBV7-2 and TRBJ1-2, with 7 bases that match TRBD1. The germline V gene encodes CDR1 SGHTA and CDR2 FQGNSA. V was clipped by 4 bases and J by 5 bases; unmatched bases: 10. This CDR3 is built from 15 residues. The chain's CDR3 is CASSWDRTLSYGYTF. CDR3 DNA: TGTGCCAGCAGCTGGGACAGAACCCTCAGTTATGGCTACACCTTC.

The CDR3 DNA is TGTGCCAGCAGTCTACAGGGATTTCGTGAAAAACTGTTTTTT. Translated: CASSLQGFREKLFF. The chain links TRBV7-8 to TRBJ1-4, with a weak D call TRBD1 (6 bases). V shed 6 bases and J shed 7 bases, with 15 bases lying between them. CDR1 SGHVS and CDR2 FQNEAQ come from the germline V gene. The CDR3 sequence is 14 residues long.

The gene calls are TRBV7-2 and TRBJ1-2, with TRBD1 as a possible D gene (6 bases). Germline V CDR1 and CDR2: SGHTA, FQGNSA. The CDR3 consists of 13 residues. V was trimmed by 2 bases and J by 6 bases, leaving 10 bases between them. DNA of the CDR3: TGTGCCAGCAGCTTACGTCAGGGGAATGGCTACACCTTC. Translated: CASSLRQGNGYTF.

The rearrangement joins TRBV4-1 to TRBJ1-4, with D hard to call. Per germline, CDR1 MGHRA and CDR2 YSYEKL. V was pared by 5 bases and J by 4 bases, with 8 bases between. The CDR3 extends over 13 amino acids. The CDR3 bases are TGCGCCAGCAGCGAGGGCAGTAATGAAAAACTGTTTTTT. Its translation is CASSEGSNEKLFF.

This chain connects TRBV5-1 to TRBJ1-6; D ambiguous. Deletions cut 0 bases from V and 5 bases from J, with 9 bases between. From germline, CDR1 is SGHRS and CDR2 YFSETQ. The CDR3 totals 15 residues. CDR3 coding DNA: TGCGCCAGCAGCTTGGTAGGTCATAATAATTCACCCCTCCACTTT. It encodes CASSLVGHNNSPLHF.

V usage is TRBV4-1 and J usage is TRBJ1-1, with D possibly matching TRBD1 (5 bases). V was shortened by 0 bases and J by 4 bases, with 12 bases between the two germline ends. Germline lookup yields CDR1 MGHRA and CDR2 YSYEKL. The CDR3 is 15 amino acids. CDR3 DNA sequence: TGCGCCAGCAGCCAAGACGGGGGGATGGGCACTGAAGCTTTCTTT. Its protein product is CASSQDGGMGTEAFF.

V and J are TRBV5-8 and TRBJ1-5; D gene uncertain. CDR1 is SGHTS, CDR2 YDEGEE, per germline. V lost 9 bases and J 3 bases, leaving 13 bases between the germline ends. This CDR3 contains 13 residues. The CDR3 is CATRGGTNQPQHF. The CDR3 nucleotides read TGTGCCACCCGAGGCGGCACCAATCAGCCCCAGCATTTT.

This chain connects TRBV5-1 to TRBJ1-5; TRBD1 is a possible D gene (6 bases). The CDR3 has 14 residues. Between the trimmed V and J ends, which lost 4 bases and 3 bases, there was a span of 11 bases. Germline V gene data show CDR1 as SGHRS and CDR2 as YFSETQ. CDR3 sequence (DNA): TGCGCCAGCAGCACCACAGGGCTCAATCAGCCCCAGCATTTT. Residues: CASSTTGLNQPQHF.

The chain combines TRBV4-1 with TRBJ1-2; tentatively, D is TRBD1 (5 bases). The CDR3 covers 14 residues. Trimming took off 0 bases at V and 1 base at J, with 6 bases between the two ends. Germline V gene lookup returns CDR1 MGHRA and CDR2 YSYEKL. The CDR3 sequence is CASSQDQGNYGYTF. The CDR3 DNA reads TGCGCCAGCAGCCAAGATCAGGGTAACTATGGCTACACCTTC.

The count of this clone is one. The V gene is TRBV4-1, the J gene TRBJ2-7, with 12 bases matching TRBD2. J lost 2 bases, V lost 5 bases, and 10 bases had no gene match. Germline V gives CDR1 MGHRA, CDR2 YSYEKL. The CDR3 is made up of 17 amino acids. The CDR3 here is CASSSLGRTSGAYEQYF. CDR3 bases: TGCGCCAGCAGCTCACTAGGCCGGACTAGCGGGGCCTACGAGCAGTACTTC.

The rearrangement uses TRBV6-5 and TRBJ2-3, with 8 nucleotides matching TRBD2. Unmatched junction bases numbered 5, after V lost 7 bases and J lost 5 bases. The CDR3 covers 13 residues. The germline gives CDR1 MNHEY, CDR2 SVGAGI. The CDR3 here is CASNAGGKDTQYF. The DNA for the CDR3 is TGTGCCAGCAACGCGGGGGGTAAAGATACGCAGTATTTT.